This is a list of T cell receptor beta chains from one sample in a study of shared clonotypes between healthy human individuals. The assay was immunoSEQ multiplex PCR, and TCRdb's table has in-frame clones only and misses some. The sample has 630,000 or so clones, roughly 98% seen once. The sample taken for sequencing was naive CD8+ T cells sorted from blood. The source is a man aged 25-40 years in good health. Each CDR3 is given with its conserved first and last residue. Each record gives: J gene, V gene, CDR3 protein.

TRBJ2-7 TRBV6-6 CAVKGDRWDEQYF
TRBJ1-1 TRBV13 CASSPEGILLTEAFF
TRBJ1-2 TRBV7-6 CASSSGEGRLNYGYTF
TRBJ1-5 TRBV7-2 CASSQGGHQRGQPQHF
TRBJ2-1 TRBV15 CATSRVREGRNWQFF
TRBJ2-2 TRBV19 CASSGSGHTGELFF
TRBJ2-5 TRBV28 CASSPLGQTQETQYF
TRBJ2-1 TRBV27 CASSPLEPVVYNEQFF
TRBJ2-1 TRBV25-1 CASSGRRDEQFF
TRBJ1-2 TRBV7-2 CASSLAVAGPYGYTF
TRBJ1-5 TRBV19 CASSGGDGGAYQPQHF
TRBJ2-3 TRBV18 CASSPLGTGGPDTQYF
TRBJ2-7 TRBV5-1 CASSYRGSGYEQYF
TRBJ1-2 TRBV28 CASSLAGSRSGYTF
TRBJ1-4 TRBV7-8 CASRGGAINEKLFF
TRBJ2-7 TRBV2 CASSQGVNTYEQYF
TRBJ2-3 TRBV5-6 CASRPRGATDTQYF
TRBJ1-5 TRBV5-5 CASSHPGFNQPQHF
TRBJ1-2 TRBV10-3 CAISESISGTGYGYTF
TRBJ2-7 TRBV4-1 CASSRTGKEQYF
TRBJ1-1 TRBV11-2 CASSSENTEAFF
TRBJ2-1 TRBV27 CASRPRRLADEQFF
TRBJ2-5 TRBV11-2 CASSLGDRGWETQYF
TRBJ1-5 TRBV9 CASSVDPTVPQPQHF
TRBJ2-7 TRBV4-1 CASSQLLTSSSGSASYEQYF
TRBJ2-3 TRBV2 CASHGPQFLVREVTDTQYF
TRBJ2-7 TRBV18 CASSPEGEDEQYF
TRBJ2-7 TRBV9 CASRGTAGEQYF
TRBJ1-1 TRBV20-1 CSAGEDTEAFF
TRBJ2-3 TRBV11-2 CASSSRDRPRASTDTQYF
TRBJ1-1 TRBV5-1 CASSLARGGNTEAFF
TRBJ2-1 TRBV29-1 CSEIRDTKHNEQFF
TRBJ1-1 TRBV6-1 CASSASTGGTEAFF